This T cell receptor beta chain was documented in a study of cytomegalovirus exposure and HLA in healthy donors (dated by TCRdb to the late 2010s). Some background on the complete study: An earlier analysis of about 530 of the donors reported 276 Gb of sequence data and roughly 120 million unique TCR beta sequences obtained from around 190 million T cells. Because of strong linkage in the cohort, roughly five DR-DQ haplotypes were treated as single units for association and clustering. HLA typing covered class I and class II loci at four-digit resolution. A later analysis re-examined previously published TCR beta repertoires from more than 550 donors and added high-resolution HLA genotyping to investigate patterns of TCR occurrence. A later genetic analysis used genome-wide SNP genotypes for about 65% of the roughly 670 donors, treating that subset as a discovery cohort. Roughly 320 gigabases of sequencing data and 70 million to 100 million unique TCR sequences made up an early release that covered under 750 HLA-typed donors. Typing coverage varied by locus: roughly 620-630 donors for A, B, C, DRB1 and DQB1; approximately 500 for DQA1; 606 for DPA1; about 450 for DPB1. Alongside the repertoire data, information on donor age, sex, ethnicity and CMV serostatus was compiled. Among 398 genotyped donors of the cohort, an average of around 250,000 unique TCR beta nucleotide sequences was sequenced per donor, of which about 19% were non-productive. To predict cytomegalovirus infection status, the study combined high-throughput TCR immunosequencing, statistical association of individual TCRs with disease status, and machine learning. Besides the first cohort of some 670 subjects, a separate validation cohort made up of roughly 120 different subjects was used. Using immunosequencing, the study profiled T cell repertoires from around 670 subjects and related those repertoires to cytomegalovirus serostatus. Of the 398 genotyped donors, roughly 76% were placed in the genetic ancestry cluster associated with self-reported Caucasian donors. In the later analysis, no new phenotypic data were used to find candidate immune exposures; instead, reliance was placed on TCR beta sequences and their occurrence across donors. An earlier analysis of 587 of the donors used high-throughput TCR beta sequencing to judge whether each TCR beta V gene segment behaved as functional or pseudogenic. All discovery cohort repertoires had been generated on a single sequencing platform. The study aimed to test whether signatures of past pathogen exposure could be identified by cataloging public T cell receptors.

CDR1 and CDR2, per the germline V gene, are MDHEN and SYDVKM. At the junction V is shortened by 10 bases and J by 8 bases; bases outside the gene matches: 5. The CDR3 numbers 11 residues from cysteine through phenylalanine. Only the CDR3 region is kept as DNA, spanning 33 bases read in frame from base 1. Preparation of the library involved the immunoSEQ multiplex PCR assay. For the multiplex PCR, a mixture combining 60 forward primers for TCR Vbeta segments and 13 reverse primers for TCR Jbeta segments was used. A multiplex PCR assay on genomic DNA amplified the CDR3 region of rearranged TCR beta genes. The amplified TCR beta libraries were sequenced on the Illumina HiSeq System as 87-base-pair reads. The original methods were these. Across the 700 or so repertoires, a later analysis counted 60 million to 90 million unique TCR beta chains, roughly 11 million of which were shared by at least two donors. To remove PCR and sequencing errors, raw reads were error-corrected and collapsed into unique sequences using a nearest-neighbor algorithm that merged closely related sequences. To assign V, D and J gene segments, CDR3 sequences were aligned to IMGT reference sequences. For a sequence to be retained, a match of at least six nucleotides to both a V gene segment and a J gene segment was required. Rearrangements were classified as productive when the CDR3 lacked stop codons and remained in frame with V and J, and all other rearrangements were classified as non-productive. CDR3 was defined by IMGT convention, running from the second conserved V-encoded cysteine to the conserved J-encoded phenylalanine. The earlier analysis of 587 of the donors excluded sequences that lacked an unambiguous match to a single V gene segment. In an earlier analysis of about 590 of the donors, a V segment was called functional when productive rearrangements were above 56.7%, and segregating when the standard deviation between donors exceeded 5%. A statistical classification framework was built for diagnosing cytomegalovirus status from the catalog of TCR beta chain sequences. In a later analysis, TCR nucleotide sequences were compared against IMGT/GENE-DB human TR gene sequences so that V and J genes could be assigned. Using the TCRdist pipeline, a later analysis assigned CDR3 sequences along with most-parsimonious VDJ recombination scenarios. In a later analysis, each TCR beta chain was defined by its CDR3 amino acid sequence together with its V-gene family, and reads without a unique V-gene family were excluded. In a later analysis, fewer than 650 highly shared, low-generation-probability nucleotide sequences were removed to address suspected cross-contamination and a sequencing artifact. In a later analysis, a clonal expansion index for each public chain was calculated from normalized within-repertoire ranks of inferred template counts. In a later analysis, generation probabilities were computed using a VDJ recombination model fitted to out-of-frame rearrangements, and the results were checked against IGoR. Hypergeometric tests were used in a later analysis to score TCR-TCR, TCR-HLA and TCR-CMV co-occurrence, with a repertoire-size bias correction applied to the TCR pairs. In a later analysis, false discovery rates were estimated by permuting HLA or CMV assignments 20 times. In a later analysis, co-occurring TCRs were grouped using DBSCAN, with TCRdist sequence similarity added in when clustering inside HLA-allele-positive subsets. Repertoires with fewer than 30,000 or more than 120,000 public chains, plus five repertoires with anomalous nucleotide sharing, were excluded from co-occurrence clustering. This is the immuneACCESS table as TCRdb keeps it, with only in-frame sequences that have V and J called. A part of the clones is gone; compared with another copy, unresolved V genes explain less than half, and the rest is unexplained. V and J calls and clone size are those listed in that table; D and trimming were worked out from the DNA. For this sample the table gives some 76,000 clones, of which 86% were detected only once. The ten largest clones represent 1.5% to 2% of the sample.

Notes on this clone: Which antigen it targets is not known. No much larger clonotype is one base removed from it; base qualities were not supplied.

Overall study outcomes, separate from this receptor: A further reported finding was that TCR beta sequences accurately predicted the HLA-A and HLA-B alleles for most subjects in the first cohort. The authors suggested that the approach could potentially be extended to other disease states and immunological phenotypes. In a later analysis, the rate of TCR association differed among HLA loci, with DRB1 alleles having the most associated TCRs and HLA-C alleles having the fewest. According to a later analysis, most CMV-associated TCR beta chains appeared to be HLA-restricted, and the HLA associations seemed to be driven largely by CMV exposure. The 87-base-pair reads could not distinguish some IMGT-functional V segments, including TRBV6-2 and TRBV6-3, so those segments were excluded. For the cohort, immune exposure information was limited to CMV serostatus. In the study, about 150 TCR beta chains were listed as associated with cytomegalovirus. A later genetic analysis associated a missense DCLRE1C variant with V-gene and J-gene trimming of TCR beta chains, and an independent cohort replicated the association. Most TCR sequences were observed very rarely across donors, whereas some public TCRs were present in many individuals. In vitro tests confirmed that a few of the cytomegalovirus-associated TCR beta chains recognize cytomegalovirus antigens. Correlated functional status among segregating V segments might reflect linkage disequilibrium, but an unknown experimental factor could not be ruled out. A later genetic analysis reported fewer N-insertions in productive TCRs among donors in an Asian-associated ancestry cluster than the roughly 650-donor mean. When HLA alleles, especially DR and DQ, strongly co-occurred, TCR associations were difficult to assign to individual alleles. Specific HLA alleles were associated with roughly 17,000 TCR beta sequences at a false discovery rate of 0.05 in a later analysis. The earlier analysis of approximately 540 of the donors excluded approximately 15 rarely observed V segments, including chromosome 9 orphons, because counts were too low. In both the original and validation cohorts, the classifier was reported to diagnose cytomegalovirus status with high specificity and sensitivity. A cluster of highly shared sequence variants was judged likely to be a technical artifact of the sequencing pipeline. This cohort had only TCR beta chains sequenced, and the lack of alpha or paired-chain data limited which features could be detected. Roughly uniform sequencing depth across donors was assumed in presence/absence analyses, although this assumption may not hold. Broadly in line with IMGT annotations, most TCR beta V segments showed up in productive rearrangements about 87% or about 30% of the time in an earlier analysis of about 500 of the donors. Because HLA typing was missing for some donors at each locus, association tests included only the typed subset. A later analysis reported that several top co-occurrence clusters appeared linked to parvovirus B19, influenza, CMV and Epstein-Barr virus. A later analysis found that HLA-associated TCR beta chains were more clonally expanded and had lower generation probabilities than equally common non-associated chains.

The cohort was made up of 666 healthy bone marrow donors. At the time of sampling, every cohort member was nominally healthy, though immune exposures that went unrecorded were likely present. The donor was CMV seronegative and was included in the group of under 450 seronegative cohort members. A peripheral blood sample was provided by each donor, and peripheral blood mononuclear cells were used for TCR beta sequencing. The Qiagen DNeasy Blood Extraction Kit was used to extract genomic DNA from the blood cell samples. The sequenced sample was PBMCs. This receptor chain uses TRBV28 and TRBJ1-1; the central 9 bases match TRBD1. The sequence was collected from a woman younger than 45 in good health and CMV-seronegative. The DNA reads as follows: TGTGCCACCGGGGACAGGGAGGAAGCTTTCTTT. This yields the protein CATGDREEAFF. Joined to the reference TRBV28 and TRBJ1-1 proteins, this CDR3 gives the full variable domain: DVKVTQSSRYLVKRTGEKVFLECVQDMDHENMFWYRQDPGLGLRLIYFSYDVKMKEKGDIPEGYSVSREKKERFSLILESASTNQTSMYLCATGDREEAFFGQGTRLTVV.